This T cell receptor beta chain was recorded in a study of blood T cell repertoires in COVID-19. About the research overall: COVID-19 samples collected from the United States, Italy and Spain covered acute and convalescent phases. PBMCs, B-cell-depleted T cells, or T cells provided the cDNA or gDNA that made up the material.

Repertoires were generated with immunoSEQ multiplex PCR, while TCRdb's copy carries only in-frame clones and drops some. The table has about 170,000 clones, around nine tenths seen once. This clone has a handful of counts. CDR3 length: 16 residues. V was trimmed by 0 bases and J by 2 bases, leaving 13 bases between them. CDR1 MNHEY and CDR2 SVGAGI come from the germline V gene. Material for sequencing was peripheral blood. The V call is TRBV6-5, the J call TRBJ2-5; perhaps TRBD1 as D (6 bases). The receptor was derived from a man aged 45-65 years who had recovered from COVID-19. In DNA form, the CDR3 reads TGTGCCAGCAGTTACTCGAAATTCCAGGGGCAAGAGACCCAGTACTTC. Its translation is CASSYSKFQGQETQYF.